This is a list of T cell receptor beta chains from one sample in a study of cytomegalovirus exposure and HLA in healthy donors. Profiling relied on immunoSEQ multiplex PCR, and the TCRdb table lists in-frame clones only, not all of them. The table has around 150,000 clones, around 90% seen once. Sequenced sample: PBMCs. Receptors originate from a woman under 40 in good health and CMV-seronegative. CDR3s include the opening cysteine and the closing phenylalanine or tryptophan. The order of the fields is V gene, clone size, D gene, J gene, CDR3 DNA, CDR3 protein. A D gene is named only where the DNA matches it firmly. Not every row has a clone size; where given, it reads once, few, many or a size class.

TRBV7-9,.,.,TRBJ2-7,TGTGCCAGCAGCTTACCTCCAGGTAGCGGACGCTCCTACGAGCAGTACTTC,CASSLPPGSGRSYEQYF
TRBV7-3,.,.,TRBJ2-7,TGTGCCAGCAGTAAAAATGCCTACGAGCAGTACTTC,CASSKNAYEQYF
TRBV5-6,few,.,TRBJ2-7,TGTGCCAGCAGCTTGGGCAGTGCGGGCCTCTACTTC,CASSLGSAGLYF
TRBV28,few,.,TRBJ1-1,TGTGCCAGCACTTTCGGGGGATTAACTGAAGCTTTCTTT,CASTFGGLTEAFF
TRBV7-7,.,TRBD2,TRBJ2-5,TGTGCCAGCAGCCGAATCGGGACTAGCGGCCAAGAGACCCAGTACTTC,CASSRIGTSGQETQYF
TRBV5-1,once,TRBD1,TRBJ1-5,TGCGCCAGCAGCCCCGGGGCAGGGGGCGCCTGGGGCAATCAGCCCCAGCATTTT,CASSPGAGGAWGNQPQHF
TRBV29-1,.,.,TRBJ2-7,TGCAGCGTCGGACAGTTCTACGAGCAGTACTTC,CSVGQFYEQYF
TRBV5-1,.,.,TRBJ2-2,TGCGCCAGCAGCTTGGATAGAGTCGGGGAGCTGTTTTTT,CASSLDRVGELFF
TRBV15,.,.,TRBJ2-2,TGTGCCACCAGCAGAGATCGTAGTGCCGGGGAGCTGTTTTTT,CATSRDRSAGELFF
TRBV7-2,.,.,TRBJ2-3,TGTGCCAGCAGCTCAATCGGGATTGGGGCAGATACGCAGTATTTT,CASSSIGIGADTQYF
TRBV27,.,.,TRBJ1-1,TGTGCCAGCAGTTTAGCCCTTGGGGGGTTGGGGATTTTCTTT,CASSLALGGLGIFF
TRBV5-5,.,TRBD1,TRBJ2-5,TGTGCCACCGGAGTTGGGGACAGCCAGACCCAGTACTTC,CATGVGDSQTQYF
TRBV25-1,.,TRBD2,TRBJ2-5,TGTGCCAGCAGTGACCCTAGCGGAGTAGAGGAGACCCAGTACTTC,CASSDPSGVEETQYF
TRBV6-1,.,.,TRBJ1-6,TGTGCCAGCAGTGTGTCCGCAGGGCGGAATTCACCCCTCCACTTT,CASSVSAGRNSPLHF
TRBV25-1,.,.,TRBJ1-5,TGTGCCAGCACTGGAAAAGGGACAATAAGCAATCAGCCCCAGCATTTT,CASTGKGTISNQPQHF
TRBV28,.,.,TRBJ1-5,TGTGCCAGCAGAACCCAGGGAGGGGGCAATCAGCCCCAGCATTTT,CASRTQGGGNQPQHF
TRBV27,.,.,TRBJ2-7,TGTGCCAGCAGCCCTATTAACGGACACTACGAGCAGTACTTC,CASSPINGHYEQYF
TRBV6-5,.,.,TRBJ2-7,TGTGCCAGCATTAGGGGGGGCGAGCAGTACTTC,CASIRGGEQYF
TRBV19,.,TRBD1,TRBJ2-2,TGTGCCAGTAGTATATTAGGGACAGGGAGGGCCTGGGACACCGGGGAGCTGTTTTTT,CASSILGTGRAWDTGELFF
TRBV7-3,.,.,TRBJ1-5,TGTGCCAGCAGCTTGGGCAGGGAAAATCAGCCCCAGCATTTT,CASSLGRENQPQHF
TRBV14,.,.,TRBJ2-3,TGTGCCAGCAGCCCCGTTAGGACCCGGAGGGATACGCAGTATTTT,CASSPVRTRRDTQYF
TRBV9,once,TRBD1,TRBJ2-7,TGTGCCAGCAGCCCAGGACAGGCCGCCTACGAGCAGTACTTC,CASSPGQAAYEQYF
TRBV6-5,once,.,TRBJ1-2,TGTGCCAGCAAACAGGGAGACGTATTTGGCTACACCTTC,CASKQGDVFGYTF
TRBV2,.,.,TRBJ1-5,TGTGCCAGCAGTGGGATGACAATAACCAATCAGCCCCAGCATTTT,CASSGMTITNQPQHF
TRBV29-1,.,.,TRBJ2-2,TGCAGCGTTGAAACAGGGAACACCGGGGAGCTGTTTTTT,CSVETGNTGELFF
TRBV5-1,.,TRBD1,TRBJ1-4,TGCGCCAGCAGCCAACAGGGGGGGCATGAAAAACTGTTTTTT,CASSQQGGHEKLFF
TRBV28,.,TRBD1,TRBJ2-7,TGTGCCAGCAGTGGTGTCAGGGGGATCTCCTACGAGCAGTACTTC,CASSGVRGISYEQYF
TRBV7-3,few,.,TRBJ2-1,TGTGCCAGCAGTTACGGACAGTCCTCCTACAATGAGCAGTTCTTC,CASSYGQSSYNEQFF
TRBV2,.,TRBD2,TRBJ2-1,TGTGCCAGCAGTCAACCCTTTCCGGGACTAGCCCGTGAGAATGAGCAGTTCTTC,CASSQPFPGLARENEQFF
TRBV28,.,TRBD2,TRBJ2-4,TGTGCCAGCAACTCTCTGGCGGGGGGGATAACCAAAAACATTCAGTACTTC,CASNSLAGGITKNIQYF